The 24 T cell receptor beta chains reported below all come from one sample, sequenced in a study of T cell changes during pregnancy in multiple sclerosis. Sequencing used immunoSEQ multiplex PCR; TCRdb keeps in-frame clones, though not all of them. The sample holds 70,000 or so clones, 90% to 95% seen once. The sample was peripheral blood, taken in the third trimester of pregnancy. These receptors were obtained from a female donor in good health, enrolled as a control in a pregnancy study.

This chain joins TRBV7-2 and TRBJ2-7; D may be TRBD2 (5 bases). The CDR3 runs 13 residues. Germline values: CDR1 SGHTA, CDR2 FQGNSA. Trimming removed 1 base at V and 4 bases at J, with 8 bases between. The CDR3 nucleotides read TGTGCCAGCAGCTTAGGGGAGAGGTACGAGCAGTACTTC. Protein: CASSLGERYEQYF.

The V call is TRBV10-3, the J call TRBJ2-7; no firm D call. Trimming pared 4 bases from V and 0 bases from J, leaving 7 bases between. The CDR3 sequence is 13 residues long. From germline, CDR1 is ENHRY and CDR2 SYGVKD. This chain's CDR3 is CAISARGSYEQYF. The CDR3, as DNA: TGTGCCATCAGTGCTAGAGGCTCCTACGAGCAGTACTTC.

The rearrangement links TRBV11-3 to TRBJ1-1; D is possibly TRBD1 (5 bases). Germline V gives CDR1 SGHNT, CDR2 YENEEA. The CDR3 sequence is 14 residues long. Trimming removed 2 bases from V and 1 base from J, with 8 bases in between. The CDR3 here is CASSLQGQNTEAFF. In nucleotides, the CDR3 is TGTGCCAGCAGCTTACAGGGCCAGAACACTGAAGCTTTCTTT.

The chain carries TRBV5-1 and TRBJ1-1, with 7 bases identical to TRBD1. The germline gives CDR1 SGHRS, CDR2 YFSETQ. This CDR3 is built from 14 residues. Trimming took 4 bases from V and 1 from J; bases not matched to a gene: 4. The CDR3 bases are TGCGCCAGCAGCGTAGACAGGGAGAACACTGAAGCTTTCTTT. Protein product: CASSVDRENTEAFF.

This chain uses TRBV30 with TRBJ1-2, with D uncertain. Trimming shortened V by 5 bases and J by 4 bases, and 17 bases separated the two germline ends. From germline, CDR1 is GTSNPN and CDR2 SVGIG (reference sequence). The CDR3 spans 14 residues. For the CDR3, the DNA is TGTGCCTGGGACGATCGAGACACCGTCTATGGCTACACCTTC. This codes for CAWDDRDTVYGYTF. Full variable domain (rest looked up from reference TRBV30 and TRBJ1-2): SQTIHQWPATLVQPVGSPLSLECTVEGTSNPNLYWYRQAAGRGLQLLFYSVGIGQISSEVPQNLSASRPQDRQFILSSKKLLLSDSGFYLCAWDDRDTVYGYTFGSGTRLTVV.

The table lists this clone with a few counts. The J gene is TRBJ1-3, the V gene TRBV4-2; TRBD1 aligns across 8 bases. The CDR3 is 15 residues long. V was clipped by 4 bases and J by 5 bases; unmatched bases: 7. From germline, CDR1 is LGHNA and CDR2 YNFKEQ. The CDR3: CASSPGQGDRNTIYF. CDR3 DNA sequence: TGTGCCAGCAGCCCAGGACAGGGTGATCGAAACACCATATATTTT.

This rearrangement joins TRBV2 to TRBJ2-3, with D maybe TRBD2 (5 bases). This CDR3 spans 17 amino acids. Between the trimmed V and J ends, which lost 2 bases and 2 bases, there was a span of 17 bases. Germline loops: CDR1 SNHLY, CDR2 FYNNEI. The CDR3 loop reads CASSEPKEAGYTDTQYF. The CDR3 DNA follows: TGTGCCAGCAGTGAACCGAAGGAGGCGGGTTACACAGATACGCAGTATTTT.

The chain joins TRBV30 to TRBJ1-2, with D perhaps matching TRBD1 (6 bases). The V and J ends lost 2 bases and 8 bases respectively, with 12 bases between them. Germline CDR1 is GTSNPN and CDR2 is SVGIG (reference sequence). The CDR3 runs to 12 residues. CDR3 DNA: TGTGCCTGGAGTTCAGGGGCCAGCGGCTACACCTTC. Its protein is CAWSSGASGYTF. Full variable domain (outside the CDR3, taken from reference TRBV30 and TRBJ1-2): SQTIHQWPATLVQPVGSPLSLECTVEGTSNPNLYWYRQAAGRGLQLLFYSVGIGQISSEVPQNLSASRPQDRQFILSSKKLLLSDSGFYLCAWSSGASGYTFGSGTRLTVV.

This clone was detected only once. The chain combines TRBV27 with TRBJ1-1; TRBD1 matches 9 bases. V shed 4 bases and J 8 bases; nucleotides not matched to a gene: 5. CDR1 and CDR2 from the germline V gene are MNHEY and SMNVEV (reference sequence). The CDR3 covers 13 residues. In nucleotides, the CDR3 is TGTGCCAGCAGTTCCGACAGGGGGGCCGAAGCTTTCTTT. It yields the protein CASSSDRGAEAFF.

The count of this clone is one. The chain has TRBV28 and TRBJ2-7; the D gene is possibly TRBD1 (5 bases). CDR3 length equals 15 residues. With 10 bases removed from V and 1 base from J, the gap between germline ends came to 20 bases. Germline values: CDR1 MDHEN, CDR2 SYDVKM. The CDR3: CATNTRQGRSYEQYF. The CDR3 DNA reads TGTGCCACCAACACGCGGCAGGGCAGGTCCTACGAGCAGTACTTC.

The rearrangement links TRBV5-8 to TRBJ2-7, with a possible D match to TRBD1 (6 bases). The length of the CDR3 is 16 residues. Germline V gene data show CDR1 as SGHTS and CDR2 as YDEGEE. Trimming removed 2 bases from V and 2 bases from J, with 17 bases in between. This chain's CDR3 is CASSLAQSGVTYEQYF. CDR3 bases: TGTGCCAGCAGCTTAGCCCAATCAGGGGTAACCTACGAGCAGTACTTC.

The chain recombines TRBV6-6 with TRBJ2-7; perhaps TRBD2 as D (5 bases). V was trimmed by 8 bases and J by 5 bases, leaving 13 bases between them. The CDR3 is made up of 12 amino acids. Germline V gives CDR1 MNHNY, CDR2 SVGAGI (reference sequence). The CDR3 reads CASGEGSDEQYF. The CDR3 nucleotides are TGTGCCAGCGGGGAAGGGAGCGACGAGCAGTACTTC.

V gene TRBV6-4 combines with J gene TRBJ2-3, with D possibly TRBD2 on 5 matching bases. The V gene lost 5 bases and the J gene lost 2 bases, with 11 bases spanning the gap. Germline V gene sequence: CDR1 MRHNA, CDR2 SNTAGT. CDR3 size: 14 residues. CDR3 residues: CASSPDWHTDTQYF. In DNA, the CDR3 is TGTGCCAGCAGTCCGGACTGGCACACAGATACGCAGTATTTT.

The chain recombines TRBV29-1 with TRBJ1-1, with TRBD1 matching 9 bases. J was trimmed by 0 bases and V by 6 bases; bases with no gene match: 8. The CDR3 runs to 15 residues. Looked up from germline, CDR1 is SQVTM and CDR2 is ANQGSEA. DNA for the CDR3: TGCAGCGTAACAGGGGGCTTTTTTATGAACACTGAAGCTTTCTTT. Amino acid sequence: CSVTGGFFMNTEAFF.

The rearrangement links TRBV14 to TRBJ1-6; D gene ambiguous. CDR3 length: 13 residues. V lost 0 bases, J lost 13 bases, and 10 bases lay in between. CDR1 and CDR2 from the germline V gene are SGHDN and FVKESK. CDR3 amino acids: CASSQDSRHPLHF. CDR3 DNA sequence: TGTGCCAGCAGCCAAGATTCGAGACACCCCCTCCACTTT. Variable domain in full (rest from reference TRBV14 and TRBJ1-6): EAGVTQFPSHSVIEKGQTVTLRCDPISGHDNLYWYRRVMGKEIKFLLHFVKESKQDESGMPNNRFLAERTGGTYSTLKVQPAELEDSGVYFCASSQDSRHPLHFGNGTRLTVT.

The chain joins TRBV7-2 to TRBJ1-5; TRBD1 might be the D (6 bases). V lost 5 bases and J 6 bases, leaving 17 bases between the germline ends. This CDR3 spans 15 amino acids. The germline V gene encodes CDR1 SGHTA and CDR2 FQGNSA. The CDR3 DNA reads TGTGCCAGCAGCCAGGAGCAGGGGCGCAGTCAGCCCCAGCATTTT. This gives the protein CASSQEQGRSQPQHF. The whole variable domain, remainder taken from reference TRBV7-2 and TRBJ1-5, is GAGVSQSPSNKVTEKGKDVELRCDPISGHTALYWYRQSLGQGLEFLIYFQGNSAPDKSGLPSDRFSAERTGGSVSTLTIQRTQQEDSAVYLCASSQEQGRSQPQHFGDGTRLSIL.

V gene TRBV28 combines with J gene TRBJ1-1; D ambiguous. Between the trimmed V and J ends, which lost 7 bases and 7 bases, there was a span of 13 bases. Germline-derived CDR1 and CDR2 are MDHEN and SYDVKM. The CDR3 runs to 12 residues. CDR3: CASKVGVVEAFF. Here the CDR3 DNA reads TGTGCCAGCAAGGTAGGAGTTGTTGAAGCTTTCTTT.

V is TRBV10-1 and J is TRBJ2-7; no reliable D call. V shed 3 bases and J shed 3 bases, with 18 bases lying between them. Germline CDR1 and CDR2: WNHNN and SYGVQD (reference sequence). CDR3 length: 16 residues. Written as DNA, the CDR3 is TGCGCCAGCAGTGATGCCCCCGGCGAAGAGGTCTACGAGCAGTACTTC. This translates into CASSDAPGEEVYEQYF.

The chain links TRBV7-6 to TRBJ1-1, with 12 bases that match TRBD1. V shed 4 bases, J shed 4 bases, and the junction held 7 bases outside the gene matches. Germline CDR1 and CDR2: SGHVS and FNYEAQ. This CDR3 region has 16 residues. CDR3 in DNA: TGTGCCAGCAGCTCCCAGGGACAGGGGGCTGGCACTGAAGCTTTCTTT. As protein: CASSSQGQGAGTEAFF.

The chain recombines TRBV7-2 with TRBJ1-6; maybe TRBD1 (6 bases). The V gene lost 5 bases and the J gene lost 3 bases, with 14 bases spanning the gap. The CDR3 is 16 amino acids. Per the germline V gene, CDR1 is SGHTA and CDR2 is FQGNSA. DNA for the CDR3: TGTGCCAGCAGCCGAGAGAGGACAGACTATAATTCACCCCTCCACTTT. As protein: CASSRERTDYNSPLHF.

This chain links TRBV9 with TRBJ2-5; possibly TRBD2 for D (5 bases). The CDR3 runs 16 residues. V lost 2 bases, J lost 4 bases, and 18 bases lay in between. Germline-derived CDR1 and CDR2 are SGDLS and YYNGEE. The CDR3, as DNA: TGTGCCAGCAGCGTCCCCTCGGTGGGAGTTGGAGAGACCCAGTACTTC. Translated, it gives CASSVPSVGVGETQYF.

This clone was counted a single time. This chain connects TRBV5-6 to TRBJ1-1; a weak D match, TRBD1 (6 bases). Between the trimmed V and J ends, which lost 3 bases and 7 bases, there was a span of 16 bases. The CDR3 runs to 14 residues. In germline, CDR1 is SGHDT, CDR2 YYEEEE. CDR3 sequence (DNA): TGTGCCAGCAGCTCCTTAACAGGGTACGTTGAAGCTTTCTTT. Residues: CASSSLTGYVEAFF.

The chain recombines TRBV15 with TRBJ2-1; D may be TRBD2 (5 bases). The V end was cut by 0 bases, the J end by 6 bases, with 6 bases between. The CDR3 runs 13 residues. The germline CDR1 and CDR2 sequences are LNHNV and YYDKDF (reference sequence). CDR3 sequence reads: CATSRDGSNEQFF. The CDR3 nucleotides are TGTGCCACCAGCAGAGATGGGAGCAATGAGCAGTTCTTC.

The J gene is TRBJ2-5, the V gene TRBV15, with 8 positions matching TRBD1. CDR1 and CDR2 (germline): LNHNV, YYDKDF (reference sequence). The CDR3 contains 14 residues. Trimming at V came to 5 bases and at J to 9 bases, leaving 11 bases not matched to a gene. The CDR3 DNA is TGTGCCACCAGCTCAGACAGGGGCCATGGGTCCCAGTACTTC. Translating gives CATSSDRGHGSQYF.